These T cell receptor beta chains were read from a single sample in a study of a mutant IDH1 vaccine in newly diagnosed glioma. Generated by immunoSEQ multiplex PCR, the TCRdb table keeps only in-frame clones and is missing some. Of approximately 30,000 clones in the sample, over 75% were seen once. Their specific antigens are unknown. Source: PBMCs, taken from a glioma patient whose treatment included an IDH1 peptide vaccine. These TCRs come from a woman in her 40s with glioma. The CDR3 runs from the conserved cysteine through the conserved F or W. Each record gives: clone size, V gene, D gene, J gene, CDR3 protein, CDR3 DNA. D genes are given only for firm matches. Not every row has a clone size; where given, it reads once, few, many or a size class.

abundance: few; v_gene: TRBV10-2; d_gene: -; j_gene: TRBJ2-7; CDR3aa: CASRSNYEQYF; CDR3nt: TGCGCCAGCAGGTCGAACTACGAGCAGTACTTC
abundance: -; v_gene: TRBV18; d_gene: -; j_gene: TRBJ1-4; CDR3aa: CASSPGAGEKLFF; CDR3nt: TGTGCCAGCTCACCGGGGGCAGGTGAAAAACTGTTTTTT
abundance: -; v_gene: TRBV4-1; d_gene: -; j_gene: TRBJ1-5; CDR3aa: CASSLHPRQLSNQPQHF; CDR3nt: TGCGCCAGCAGCCTCCACCCCAGACAGCTTAGCAATCAGCCCCAGCATTTT
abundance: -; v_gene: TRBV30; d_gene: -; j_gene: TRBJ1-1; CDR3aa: CAWRTNGRTEAFF; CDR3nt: TGTGCCTGGAGGACCAATGGCCGAACTGAAGCTTTCTTT
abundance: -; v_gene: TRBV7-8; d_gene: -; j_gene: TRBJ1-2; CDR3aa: CASSVGGGGYGYTF; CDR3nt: TGTGCCAGCAGCGTCGGCGGGGGCGGCTATGGCTACACCTTC
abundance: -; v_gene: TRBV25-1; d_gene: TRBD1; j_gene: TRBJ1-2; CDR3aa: CASRPGGSYGYTF; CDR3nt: TGTGCCAGCAGGCCAGGGGGGTCCTATGGCTACACCTTC
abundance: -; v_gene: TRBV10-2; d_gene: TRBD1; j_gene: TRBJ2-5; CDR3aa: CASSEPGQKQETQYF; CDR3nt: TGCGCCAGCAGTGAGCCGGGACAGAAGCAAGAGACCCAGTACTTC
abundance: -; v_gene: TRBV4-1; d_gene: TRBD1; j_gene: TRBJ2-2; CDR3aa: CASSPGQENTGELFF; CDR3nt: TGCGCCAGCAGCCCGGGACAGGAAAACACCGGGGAGCTGTTTTTT
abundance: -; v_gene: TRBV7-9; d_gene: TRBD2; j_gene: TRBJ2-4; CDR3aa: CASSLDREGSNIQYF; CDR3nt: TGTGCCAGCAGCTTAGACCGGGAGGGTAGTAACATTCAGTACTTC
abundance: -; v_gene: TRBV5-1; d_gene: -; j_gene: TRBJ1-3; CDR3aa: CASSLEGVRNTIYF; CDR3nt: TGCGCCAGCAGCTTGGAAGGGGTCCGGAACACCATATATTTT
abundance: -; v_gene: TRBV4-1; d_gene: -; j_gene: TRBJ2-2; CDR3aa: CASSQVALNTGELFF; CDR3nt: TGCGCCAGCAGCCAAGTAGCGTTGAACACCGGGGAGCTGTTTTTT
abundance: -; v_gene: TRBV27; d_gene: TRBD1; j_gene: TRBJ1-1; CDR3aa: CASSSNFRGQAFF; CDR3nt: TGTGCCAGCAGTTCTAATTTCAGGGGGCAGGCTTTCTTT
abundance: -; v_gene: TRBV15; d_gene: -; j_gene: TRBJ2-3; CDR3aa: CATSRGGQLSTDTQYF; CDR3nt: TGTGCCACCAGCAGGGGGGGACAGTTAAGTACAGATACGCAGTATTTT
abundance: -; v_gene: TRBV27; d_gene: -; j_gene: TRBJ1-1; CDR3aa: CASSLLGQGTEAFF; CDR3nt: TGTGCCAGCAGTTTACTGGGGCAGGGGACTGAAGCTTTCTTT
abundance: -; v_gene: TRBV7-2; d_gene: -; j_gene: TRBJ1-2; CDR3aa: CASSFGGYGYTF; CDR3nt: TGTGCCAGCAGCTTTGGCGGCTATGGCTACACCTTC
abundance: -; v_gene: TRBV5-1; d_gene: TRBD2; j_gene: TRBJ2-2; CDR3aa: CASSTSGSRELFF; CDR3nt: TGCGCCAGCAGCACCAGCGGGAGCAGGGAGCTGTTTTTT
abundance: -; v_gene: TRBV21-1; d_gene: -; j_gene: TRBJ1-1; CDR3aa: CASSKKSAGGEIGNTEAFF; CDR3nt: TGTGCCAGCAGCAAAAAGTCCGCAGGGGGCGAGATAGGGAACACTGAAGCTTTCTTT
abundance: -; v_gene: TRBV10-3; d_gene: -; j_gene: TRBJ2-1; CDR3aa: CAISEPGLRREQFF; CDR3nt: TGTGCCATCAGTGAGCCGGGGTTACGCCGTGAGCAGTTCTTC
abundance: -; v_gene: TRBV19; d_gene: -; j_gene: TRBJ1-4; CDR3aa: CASSTRGRLATNEKLFF; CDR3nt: TGTGCCAGTAGCACCCGAGGGAGGCTTGCAACTAATGAAAAACTGTTTTTT
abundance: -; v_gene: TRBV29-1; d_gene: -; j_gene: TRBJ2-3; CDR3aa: CSAAGSQTDTQYF; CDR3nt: TGCAGCGCTGCCGGGAGCCAGACAGATACGCAGTATTTT
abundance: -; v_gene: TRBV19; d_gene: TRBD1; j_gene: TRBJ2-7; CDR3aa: CASSMRDSSYEQYF; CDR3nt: TGTGCCAGTAGTATGAGGGACAGTTCCTACGAGCAGTACTTC
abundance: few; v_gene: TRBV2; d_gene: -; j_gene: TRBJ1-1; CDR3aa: CAITRQGSPNTEAFF; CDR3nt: TGTGCCATTACACGGCAGGGGAGCCCAAACACTGAAGCTTTCTTT
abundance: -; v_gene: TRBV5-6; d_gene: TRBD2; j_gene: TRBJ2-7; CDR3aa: CASSSGGSSYEQYF; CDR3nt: TGTGCCAGCAGCTCCGGGGGGAGCTCCTACGAGCAGTACTTC
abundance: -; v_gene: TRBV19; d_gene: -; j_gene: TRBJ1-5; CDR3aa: CASDGGASNQPQHF; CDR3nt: TGTGCCAGCGATGGTGGGGCTAGCAATCAGCCCCAGCATTTT
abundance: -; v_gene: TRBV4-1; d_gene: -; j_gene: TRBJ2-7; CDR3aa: CASSPLAGSSEQYF; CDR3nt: TGCGCCAGCAGCCCCCTAGCCGGTTCAAGCGAGCAGTACTTC
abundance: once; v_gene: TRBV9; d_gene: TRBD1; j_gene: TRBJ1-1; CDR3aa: CASSAWGGTANTEAFF; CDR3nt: TGTGCCAGCAGCGCCTGGGGGGGGACAGCGAACACTGAAGCTTTCTTT
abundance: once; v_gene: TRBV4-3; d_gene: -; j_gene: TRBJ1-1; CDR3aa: CASSRRENTEAFF; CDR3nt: TGCGCCAGCAGCCGTAGGGAGAACACTGAAGCTTTCTTT
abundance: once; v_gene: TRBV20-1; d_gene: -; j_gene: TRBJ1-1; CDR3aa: CSPHSRAFF; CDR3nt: TGCAGCCCTCACAGTCGGGCTTTCTTT
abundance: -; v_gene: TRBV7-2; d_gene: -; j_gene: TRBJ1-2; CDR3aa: CASSSRGFYGYTF; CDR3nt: TGTGCCAGCAGCTCCCGGGGGTTCTATGGCTACACCTTC
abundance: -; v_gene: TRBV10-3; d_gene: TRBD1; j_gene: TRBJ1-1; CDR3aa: CAIRRQGANTEAFF; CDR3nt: TGTGCCATCCGGAGACAGGGGGCCAACACTGAAGCTTTCTTT
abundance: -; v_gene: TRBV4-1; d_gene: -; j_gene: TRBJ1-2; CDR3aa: CASSHAGGVLSFYGYTF; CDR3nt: TGCGCCAGCAGCCACGCCGGGGGGGTCTTATCGTTCTATGGCTACACCTTC
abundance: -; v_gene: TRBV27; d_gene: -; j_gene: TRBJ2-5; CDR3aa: CASSSRFTETQYF; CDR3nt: TGTGCCAGCAGTTCCCGGTTTACGGAGACCCAGTACTTC
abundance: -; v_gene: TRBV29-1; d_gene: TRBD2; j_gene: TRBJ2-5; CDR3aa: CSVGLAGTSGETQYF; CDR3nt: TGCAGCGTTGGACTAGCGGGAACCTCGGGGGAGACCCAGTACTTC
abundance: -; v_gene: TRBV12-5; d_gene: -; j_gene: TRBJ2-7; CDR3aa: CASGFVGGLHEQYF; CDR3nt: TGTGCTAGTGGTTTCGTGGGGGGTTTGCACGAGCAGTACTTC
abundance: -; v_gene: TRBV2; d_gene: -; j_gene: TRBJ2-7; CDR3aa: CASSSSGIWTYEQYF; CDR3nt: TGTGCCAGCTCCAGTTCAGGGATATGGACCTACGAGCAGTACTTC
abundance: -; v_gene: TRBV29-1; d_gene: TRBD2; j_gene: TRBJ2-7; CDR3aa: CSVEIRGDEQYF; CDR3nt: TGCAGCGTTGAAATCCGGGGGGACGAGCAGTACTTC
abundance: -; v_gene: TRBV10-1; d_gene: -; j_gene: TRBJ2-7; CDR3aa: CASSESRPPYEQYF; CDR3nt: TGCGCCAGCAGTGAGTCCAGACCACCCTACGAGCAGTACTTC
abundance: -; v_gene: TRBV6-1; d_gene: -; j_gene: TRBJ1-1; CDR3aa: CASSEEMNTEAFF; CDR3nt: TGTGCCAGCAGTGAAGAGATGAACACTGAAGCTTTCTTT
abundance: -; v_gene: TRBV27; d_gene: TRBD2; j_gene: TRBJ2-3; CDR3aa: CASSLPDAGAFTDTQYF; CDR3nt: TGTGCCAGCAGTTTACCAGATGCGGGAGCCTTCACAGATACGCAGTATTTT
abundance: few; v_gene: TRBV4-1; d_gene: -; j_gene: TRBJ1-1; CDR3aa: CASSQDGGRGTEAFF; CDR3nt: TGCGCCAGCAGCCAAGATGGCGGCCGCGGCACTGAAGCTTTCTTT
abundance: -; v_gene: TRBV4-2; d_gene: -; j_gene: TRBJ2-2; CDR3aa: CASSQDSIGGRSGELFF; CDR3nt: TGTGCCAGCAGCCAAGATAGTATCGGGGGCCGCTCAGGGGAGCTGTTTTTT
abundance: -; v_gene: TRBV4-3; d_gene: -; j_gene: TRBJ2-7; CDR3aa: CASSQDRVTYEQYF; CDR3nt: TGCGCCAGCAGCCAAGATAGGGTGACCTACGAGCAGTACTTC
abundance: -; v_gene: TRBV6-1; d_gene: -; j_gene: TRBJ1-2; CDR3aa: CASSERRDGRYGYTF; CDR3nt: TGTGCCAGCAGTGAACGACGGGACGGGAGGTATGGCTACACCTTC
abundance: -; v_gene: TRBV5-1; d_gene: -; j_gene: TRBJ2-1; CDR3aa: CASRTGETYNEQFF; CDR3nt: TGCGCCAGCAGGACGGGAGAAACCTACAATGAGCAGTTCTTC